A selection of T cell receptor beta chains follows, all from one sample in a study of blood T cell repertoires in COVID-19. Method: immunoSEQ multiplex PCR; TCRdb's copy keeps in-frame clones and lacks some. The repertoire consists of over 400,000 clones, with 75% to 90% occurring once and the leading ten covering approximately 8%. Input material: PBMCs or T cells enriched from blood (not recorded which). These receptors were collected from a woman between 55 and 75 years old who had recovered from COVID-19. Each CDR3 is given with its conserved first and last residue. Each record gives: D gene, CDR3 length, clone size, J gene, V gene, CDR3 DNA, CDR3 protein. The D gene is left open where the match is weak. Size is stated for part of the rows, as once, few or many counts, or as a class when the clone is expanded.

D gene: TRBD1
CDR3 length: 15
clone size: NA
J gene: TRBJ2-3
V gene: TRBV12-5
CDR3 DNA: TGTGCTAGTGGTACAGGGGGCGCGGACACAGATACGCAGTATTTT
CDR3 protein: CASGTGGADTDTQYF

D gene: NA
CDR3 length: 15
clone size: NA
J gene: TRBJ2-1
V gene: TRBV5-6
CDR3 DNA: TGTGCCAGCACCTCAGCGGGCCGATCCTACAATGAGCAGTTCTTC
CDR3 protein: CASTSAGRSYNEQFF

D gene: TRBD1
CDR3 length: 16
clone size: NA
J gene: TRBJ1-5
V gene: TRBV2
CDR3 DNA: TGTGCCAGCAGCCTGGACAGGGGGCTAAACAATCAGCCCCAGCATTTT
CDR3 protein: CASSLDRGLNNQPQHF

D gene: TRBD1
CDR3 length: 14
clone size: NA
J gene: TRBJ2-7
V gene: TRBV19
CDR3 DNA: TGTGCCAGTAACCCTCGACAGGGGCCCTACGAGCAGTACTTC
CDR3 protein: CASNPRQGPYEQYF

D gene: TRBD1
CDR3 length: 17
clone size: NA
J gene: TRBJ1-4
V gene: TRBV5-1
CDR3 DNA: TGCGCCAGCAGCTTGGCCAAAGCCGGACAGGGGGGTGAAAAACTGTTTTTT
CDR3 protein: CASSLAKAGQGGEKLFF

D gene: NA
CDR3 length: 11
clone size: NA
J gene: TRBJ2-7
V gene: TRBV5-1
CDR3 DNA: TGCGCCAGCAGCTTGGCGTCCGAGCAGTACTTC
CDR3 protein: CASSLASEQYF

D gene: TRBD1
CDR3 length: 15
clone size: NA
J gene: TRBJ1-2
V gene: TRBV2
CDR3 DNA: TGTGCCAGCAGTGAAGCTTCCGACAGGGTGGGTGGCTACACCTTC
CDR3 protein: CASSEASDRVGGYTF

D gene: TRBD1
CDR3 length: 15
clone size: NA
J gene: TRBJ1-5
V gene: TRBV19
CDR3 DNA: TGTGCCAGTAGTAGACAGGGAGTTAGCAATCAGCCCCAGCATTTT
CDR3 protein: CASSRQGVSNQPQHF

D gene: TRBD1
CDR3 length: 14
clone size: NA
J gene: TRBJ2-7
V gene: TRBV9
CDR3 DNA: TGTGCCAGCAGCGCGGGGGGACAGGGAAGGGAGCAGTACTTC
CDR3 protein: CASSAGGQGREQYF

D gene: TRBD1
CDR3 length: 13
clone size: NA
J gene: TRBJ1-2
V gene: TRBV7-9
CDR3 DNA: TGTGCCAGCAGCTTCACAGGGGAGGATGGCTACACCTTC
CDR3 protein: CASSFTGEDGYTF

D gene: NA
CDR3 length: 16
clone size: NA
J gene: TRBJ2-7
V gene: TRBV2
CDR3 DNA: TGTGCCAGCAGTGAAGCGCCCGGTCGGGGCTCCTACGAGCAGTACTTC
CDR3 protein: CASSEAPGRGSYEQYF

D gene: TRBD1
CDR3 length: 14
clone size: NA
J gene: TRBJ1-5
V gene: TRBV6-5
CDR3 DNA: TGTGCCAGCAGCCGACAGGGGGCCCATCAGCCCCAGCATTTT
CDR3 protein: CASSRQGAHQPQHF

D gene: NA
CDR3 length: 15
clone size: NA
J gene: TRBJ1-2
V gene: TRBV28
CDR3 DNA: TGTGCCAGCAGTTTGGAGGGGGGGGGAAGCTATGGCTACACCTTC
CDR3 protein: CASSLEGGGSYGYTF

D gene: TRBD1
CDR3 length: 15
clone size: NA
J gene: TRBJ1-1
V gene: TRBV30
CDR3 DNA: TGTGCCTGGAGTCGGCGGGGACAGTTGAACACTGAAGCTTTCTTT
CDR3 protein: CAWSRRGQLNTEAFF

D gene: NA
CDR3 length: 15
clone size: NA
J gene: TRBJ1-3
V gene: TRBV2
CDR3 DNA: TGTGCCAGCAGAGGACAGTTGTACTCTGGAAACACCATATATTTT
CDR3 protein: CASRGQLYSGNTIYF

D gene: NA
CDR3 length: 15
clone size: NA
J gene: TRBJ1-1
V gene: TRBV11-3
CDR3 DNA: TGTGCCAGCAGCTTAACGTGGCAGCGGGGCACTGAAGCTTTCTTT
CDR3 protein: CASSLTWQRGTEAFF

D gene: NA
CDR3 length: 15
clone size: NA
J gene: TRBJ1-2
V gene: TRBV6-5
CDR3 DNA: TGTGCCAGCAGTTACTCGGACACCCAACGATCTGGCTACACCTTC
CDR3 protein: CASSYSDTQRSGYTF

D gene: NA
CDR3 length: 16
clone size: once
J gene: TRBJ1-2
V gene: TRBV9
CDR3 DNA: TGTGCCAGCAGCGTAGCTTGGCAGGCGTCTAACTATGGCTACACCTTC
CDR3 protein: CASSVAWQASNYGYTF

D gene: NA
CDR3 length: 12
clone size: NA
J gene: TRBJ2-7
V gene: TRBV13
CDR3 DNA: TGTGCCAGCAGCTTCTTAGCCTACGAGCAGTACTTC
CDR3 protein: CASSFLAYEQYF

D gene: NA
CDR3 length: 14
clone size: NA
J gene: TRBJ1-2
V gene: TRBV24-1
CDR3 DNA: TGTGCCACCAGTGATCCGGGGGGGCGCGGTGGCTACACCTTC
CDR3 protein: CATSDPGGRGGYTF

D gene: TRBD2
CDR3 length: 18
clone size: NA
J gene: TRBJ2-5
V gene: TRBV30
CDR3 DNA: TGTGCCTGGAGTGTACTTCGGACTAGCGGGGGGGCGGCAGAGACCCAGTACTTC
CDR3 protein: CAWSVLRTSGGAAETQYF

D gene: NA
CDR3 length: 15
clone size: NA
J gene: TRBJ1-4
V gene: TRBV19
CDR3 DNA: TGTGCCAGTAGTGTTTACTCACCCAATAATGAAAAACTGTTTTTT
CDR3 protein: CASSVYSPNNEKLFF

D gene: NA
CDR3 length: 15
clone size: NA
J gene: TRBJ1-5
V gene: TRBV23-1
CDR3 DNA: TGCGCCAGCAACCTGATCACAGGGAACGTCCGGCCCCAGCATTTT
CDR3 protein: CASNLITGNVRPQHF

D gene: TRBD1
CDR3 length: 12
clone size: once
J gene: TRBJ1-2
V gene: TRBV5-3
CDR3 DNA: TGTGCCAGAAGCCACCGGGACAGCAAGGACACCTTC
CDR3 protein: CARSHRDSKDTF

D gene: NA
CDR3 length: 15
clone size: NA
J gene: TRBJ1-3
V gene: TRBV2
CDR3 DNA: TGTGCCAGCAGAGAGGAAGGGGGTCCTGGAAACACCATATATTTT
CDR3 protein: CASREEGGPGNTIYF

D gene: NA
CDR3 length: 12
clone size: once
J gene: TRBJ1-1
V gene: TRBV2
CDR3 DNA: TGTGCCAGCAGAAAGGGGGTCTCTGAAGCTTTCTTT
CDR3 protein: CASRKGVSEAFF

D gene: NA
CDR3 length: 16
clone size: NA
J gene: TRBJ2-5
V gene: TRBV10-2
CDR3 DNA: TGCGCCAGCAGTGACCCGCGACCCTCCCTGCGGGAGACCCAGTACTTC
CDR3 protein: CASSDPRPSLRETQYF

D gene: NA
CDR3 length: 14
clone size: NA
J gene: TRBJ1-4
V gene: TRBV28
CDR3 DNA: TGTGCCGGGCAGCCCGCGGGGGGATTAGAAAAACTGTTTTTT
CDR3 protein: CAGQPAGGLEKLFF

D gene: TRBD1
CDR3 length: 16
clone size: NA
J gene: TRBJ2-3
V gene: TRBV4-2
CDR3 DNA: TGTGCCAGCAGCCCCGGGGACAGTCTTTACACAGATACGCAGTATTTT
CDR3 protein: CASSPGDSLYTDTQYF

D gene: NA
CDR3 length: 13
clone size: NA
J gene: TRBJ1-4
V gene: TRBV28
CDR3 DNA: TGTGCCAGCAGTTTGTCGACTAATGAAAAACTGTTTTTT
CDR3 protein: CASSLSTNEKLFF

D gene: TRBD2
CDR3 length: 14
clone size: NA
J gene: TRBJ2-5
V gene: TRBV6-5
CDR3 DNA: TGTGCCAGCGGGGGTAGCGGGGCTCAAGAGACCCAGTACTTC
CDR3 protein: CASGGSGAQETQYF

D gene: TRBD1
CDR3 length: 18
clone size: NA
J gene: TRBJ1-5
V gene: TRBV4-1
CDR3 DNA: TGCGCCAGCAGCCAAGATCTACGAGGGGGCGGAGGCAATCAGCCCCAGCATTTT
CDR3 protein: CASSQDLRGGGGNQPQHF

D gene: NA
CDR3 length: 12
clone size: NA
J gene: TRBJ1-5
V gene: TRBV5-6
CDR3 DNA: TGTGCCAGCAGCGGGGGCGGTGGGCCCCAGCATTTT
CDR3 protein: CASSGGGGPQHF

D gene: TRBD1
CDR3 length: 15
clone size: NA
J gene: TRBJ1-5
V gene: TRBV19
CDR3 DNA: TGTGCCAGTAGTATTTGGGACAGGGGAGCTCAGCCCCAGCATTTT
CDR3 protein: CASSIWDRGAQPQHF

D gene: TRBD1
CDR3 length: 16
clone size: few
J gene: TRBJ1-4
V gene: TRBV4-1
CDR3 DNA: TGCGCCAGCAGCCTGACAGGGGGCAAAACTAATGAAAAACTGTTTTTT
CDR3 protein: CASSLTGGKTNEKLFF

D gene: TRBD1
CDR3 length: 13
clone size: NA
J gene: TRBJ2-5
V gene: TRBV19
CDR3 DNA: TGTGCCAGTAGTCCGGGACAGAGGGAGACCCAGTACTTC
CDR3 protein: CASSPGQRETQYF

D gene: NA
CDR3 length: 13
clone size: few
J gene: TRBJ1-2
V gene: TRBV19
CDR3 DNA: TGTGCCAGTAGTACCCAGGACAGAGATGGCTACACCTTC
CDR3 protein: CASSTQDRDGYTF

D gene: NA
CDR3 length: 15
clone size: NA
J gene: TRBJ1-1
V gene: TRBV4-1
CDR3 DNA: TGCGCCAGCAGCCAGACGGGGGGCCCTTTAACTGAAGCTTTCTTT
CDR3 protein: CASSQTGGPLTEAFF

D gene: NA
CDR3 length: 14
clone size: NA
J gene: TRBJ2-3
V gene: TRBV6-1
CDR3 DNA: TGTGCCAGCAGTGAACCCGGGAGCACAGATACGCAGTATTTT
CDR3 protein: CASSEPGSTDTQYF

D gene: TRBD1
CDR3 length: 15
clone size: NA
J gene: TRBJ1-6
V gene: TRBV2
CDR3 DNA: TGTGCCAGCAGTGAAGGAGACAGGGCTAATTCACCCCTCCACTTT
CDR3 protein: CASSEGDRANSPLHF